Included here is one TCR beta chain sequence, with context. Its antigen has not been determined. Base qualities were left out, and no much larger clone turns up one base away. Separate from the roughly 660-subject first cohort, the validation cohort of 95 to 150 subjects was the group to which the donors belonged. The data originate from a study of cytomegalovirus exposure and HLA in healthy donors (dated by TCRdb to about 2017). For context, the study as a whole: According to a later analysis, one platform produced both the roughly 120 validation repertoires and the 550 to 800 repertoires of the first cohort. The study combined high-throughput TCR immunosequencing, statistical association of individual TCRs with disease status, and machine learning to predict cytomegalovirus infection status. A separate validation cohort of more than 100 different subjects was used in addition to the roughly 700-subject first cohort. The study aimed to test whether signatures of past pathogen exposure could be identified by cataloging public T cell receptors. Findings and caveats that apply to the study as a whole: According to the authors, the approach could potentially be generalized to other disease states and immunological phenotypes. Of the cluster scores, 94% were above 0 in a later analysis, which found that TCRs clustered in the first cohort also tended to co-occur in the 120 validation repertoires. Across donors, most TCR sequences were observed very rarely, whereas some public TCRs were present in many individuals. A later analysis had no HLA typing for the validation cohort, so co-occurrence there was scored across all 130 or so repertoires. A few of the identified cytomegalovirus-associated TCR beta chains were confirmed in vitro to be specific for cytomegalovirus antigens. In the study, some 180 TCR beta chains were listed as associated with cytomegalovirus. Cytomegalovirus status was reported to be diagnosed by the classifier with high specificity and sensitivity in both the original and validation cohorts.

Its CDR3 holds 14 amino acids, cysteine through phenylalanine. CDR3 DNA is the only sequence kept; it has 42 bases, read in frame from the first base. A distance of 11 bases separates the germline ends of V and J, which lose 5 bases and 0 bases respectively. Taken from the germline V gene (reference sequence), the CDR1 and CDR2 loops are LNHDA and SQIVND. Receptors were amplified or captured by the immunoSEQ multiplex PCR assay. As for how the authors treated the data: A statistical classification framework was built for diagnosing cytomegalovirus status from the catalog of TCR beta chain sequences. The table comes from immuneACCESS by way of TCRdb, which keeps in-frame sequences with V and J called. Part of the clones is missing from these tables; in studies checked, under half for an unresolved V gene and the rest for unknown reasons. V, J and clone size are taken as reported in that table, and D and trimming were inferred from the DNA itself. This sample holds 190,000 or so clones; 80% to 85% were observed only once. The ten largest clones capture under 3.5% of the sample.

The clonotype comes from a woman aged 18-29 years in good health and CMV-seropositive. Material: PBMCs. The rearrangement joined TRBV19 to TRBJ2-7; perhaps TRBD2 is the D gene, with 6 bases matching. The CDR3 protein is CASSGYGSSYEQYF. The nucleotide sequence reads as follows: TGTGCCAGTAGTGGGTACGGGAGCTCCTACGAGCAGTACTTC.